The 18 T cell receptor beta chains below all came from one sample that was sequenced in a study of T cell responses to AZD1222 COVID-19 vaccine. Method: immunoSEQ multiplex PCR; TCRdb's copy keeps in-frame clones and lacks some. Of nearly 100,000 clones in the sample, about 88% were seen once. Material: peripheral blood, obtained on day 0 of AZD1222 vaccination. All receptors come from an adult in good health.

The chain links TRBV11-3 to TRBJ2-3, with D perhaps matching TRBD1 (6 bases). Germline CDR1 reads SGHNT; CDR2 reads YENEEA. The CDR3 totals 15 residues. Trimming shortened V by 5 bases and J by 0 bases, and 12 bases separated the two germline ends. CDR3 bases: TGTGCCAGCAGCCCCGGGACAACTAGCACAGATACGCAGTATTTT. Protein sequence: CASSPGTTSTDTQYF.

This clone has only a few counts. The rearrangement links TRBV6-2 or TRBV6-3 to TRBJ2-3, with a weak D call TRBD2 (6 bases). Germline-derived CDR1 and CDR2 are MNHEY and SVGEGT. CDR3 length equals 14 residues. V was shortened by 6 bases and J by 3 bases, with 13 bases between the two germline ends. CDR3 bases: TGTGCCAGCAGCACCCGGGGGTGGACAGATACGCAGTATTTT. As protein: CASSTRGWTDTQYF.

This clone has just one count. The CDR3 loop reads CGYSGYEQYF. The CDR3 DNA reads as TGTGGTTATAGCGGCTACGAGCAGTACTTC. This rearrangement joins TRBV5-4 to TRBJ2-7, with D possibly matching TRBD2 (6 bases). The CDR3 contains 10 residues. CDR1 and CDR2 (germline): SGHNT, YYREEE (reference sequence).

This clone was seen a handful of times. This chain joins TRBV5-1 and TRBJ1-5; no reliable D call. This CDR3 has 14 residues. Germline CDR1 is SGHRS and CDR2 is YFSETQ. Trimming left V 2 bases short and J 5 bases short, with 11 bases between. This chain's CDR3 is CASSFGPGDQPQHF. CDR3 in DNA: TGCGCCAGCAGCTTTGGACCTGGGGATCAGCCCCAGCATTTT.

This clone has only one observation. The chain uses TRBV5-1 and TRBJ1-1, with TRBD1 identical over 9 bases. Unmatched junction bases numbered 9, after V lost 5 bases and J lost 4 bases. The CDR3 has 15 amino acids. Germline V gives CDR1 SGHRS, CDR2 YFSETQ. CDR3 residues: CASSRLGQGTTEAFF. In nucleotides, the CDR3 is TGCGCCAGCAGTCGTTTAGGACAGGGGACCACTGAAGCTTTCTTT.

The rearrangement joins TRBV9 to TRBJ1-2; D gene unclear. Germline V lookup: CDR1 SGDLS, CDR2 YYNGEE. The CDR3 consists of 13 residues. V was pared by 0 bases and J by 4 bases, with 7 bases between. This CDR3 is CASSVVPGYGYTF. CDR3 nucleotide sequence: TGTGCCAGCAGCGTAGTCCCAGGCTATGGCTACACCTTC.

V and J are TRBV24-1 and TRBJ2-3; D tentatively fits TRBD1 or TRBD2 (5 bases each). This CDR3 has 15 amino acids. Trimming pared 4 bases from V and 0 bases from J, leaving 10 bases between. Germline V CDR1 and CDR2: KGHDR, SFDVKD. CDR3 coding DNA: TGTGCCACCAGTGAATCCGGGACGAGCACAGATACGCAGTATTTT. The encoded protein is CATSESGTSTDTQYF.

This chain connects TRBV2 to TRBJ2-3; 8 bases fit TRBD2. This CDR3 region has 14 residues. CDR1 SNHLY and CDR2 FYNNEI come from the germline V gene. J was trimmed by 5 bases and V by 8 bases; bases with no gene match: 9. CDR3 nucleotides: TGTGCCAGCGACCGGAGCGGGGGTGGAGATACGCAGTATTTT. Translation: CASDRSGGGDTQYF.

This chain uses TRBV4-1 with TRBJ1-6, with D hard to call. The V gene lost 1 base and the J gene lost 14 bases, with 12 bases spanning the gap. This CDR3 has 13 amino acids. The germline gives CDR1 MGHRA, CDR2 YSYEKL. The CDR3 spells CASSQGRGSALHF. The DNA of the CDR3 is TGCGCCAGCAGCCAAGGACGGGGTTCGGCCCTCCACTTT.

V gene TRBV12-3 or TRBV12-4 combines with J gene TRBJ1-2; weak D call: TRBD1 (6 bases). Trimming shortened V by 6 bases and J by 4 bases, and 9 bases separated the two germline ends. This CDR3 is 12 amino acids long. CDR3 DNA: TGTGCCAGCAGCTTGGACAGCTATGGCTACACCTTC. Its translation: CASSLDSYGYTF.

The gene calls are TRBV5-1 and TRBJ1-5, with TRBD1 as a possible D gene (5 bases). This CDR3 comprises 15 residues. Germline V lookup: CDR1 SGHRS, CDR2 YFSETQ. V was shortened by 0 bases and J by 1 base, with 8 bases between the two germline ends. The CDR3 DNA follows: TGCGCCAGCAGCTTGGCAGGGTTGAGCAATCAGCCCCAGCATTTT. As protein: CASSLAGLSNQPQHF.

The sample holds one count of this clone. This chain links TRBV6-4 with TRBJ2-2; D possibly corresponds to TRBD1 (6 bases). V lost 5 bases and J 3 bases, leaving 7 bases between the germline ends. The CDR3 extends over 13 amino acids. CDR1 is MRHNA, CDR2 SNTAGT, per germline. CDR3 coding DNA: TGTGCCAGCAGTCGGACAGACACCGGGGAGCTGTTTTTT. Translation gives CASSRTDTGELFF.

The count of this clone is one. The chain has TRBV28 and TRBJ2-3, with D possibly being TRBD1 or TRBD2 (6 bases each). The CDR3 length is 15 residues. Germline assignment: CDR1 MDHEN and CDR2 SYDVKM. V lost 5 bases, J lost 2 bases, and 14 bases lay in between. CDR3 in amino acids: CASSGRGQLTDTQYF. The CDR3 DNA is TGTGCCAGCAGTGGACGGGGGCAGCTCACAGATACGCAGTATTTT.

This chain joins TRBV28 and TRBJ1-5; a weak D match, TRBD1 (6 bases). V lost 6 bases and J lost 2, with 8 bases in between. The CDR3 runs to 13 residues. CDR1 and CDR2 (germline): MDHEN, SYDVKM. The CDR3 nucleotides are TGTGCCAGCAGACAGGGTGGCAATCAGCCCCAGCATTTT. Translated: CASRQGGNQPQHF.

The chain links TRBV19 to TRBJ2-7, with D perhaps matching TRBD2 (5 bases). In germline, CDR1 is LNHDA, CDR2 SQIVND (reference sequence). V was clipped by 1 base and J by 6 bases, with 13 bases between them. CDR3 length equals 14 residues. CDR3 DNA sequence: TGTGCCAGTAGTATAGGAAGGCGAGGGTCCGAGCAGTACTTC. Protein: CASSIGRRGSEQYF.

This chain uses TRBV5-1 with TRBJ2-7; D possibly corresponds to TRBD1 (5 bases). Germline CDR1 reads SGHRS; CDR2 reads YFSETQ. CDR3 length equals 13 residues. With 3 bases removed from V and 4 bases from J, the gap between germline ends came to 11 bases. The CDR3 nucleotides read TGCGCCAGCAGCTCCCCCCAGGGTTACGAGCAGTACTTC. Protein sequence: CASSSPQGYEQYF.

This clone showed up just once. The chain is built from TRBV3-1 (or the pseudogene TRBV3-2) and TRBJ1-1, with D hard to call. The CDR3 sequence is 11 residues long. Trimming left V 3 bases short and J 4 bases short, with 3 bases between. Germline CDR1 reads LGHDT; CDR2 reads YNNKEL (reference sequence). The CDR3 DNA reads as TGTGCCAGCAGCCACCTCACTGAAGCTTTCTTT. Its translation is CASSHLTEAFF.

J is TRBJ1-2 and V is TRBV4-3, with unresolved D. CDR1 and CDR2 from the germline V gene are LGHNA and YSLEER. This CDR3 region has 14 residues. V was trimmed by 4 bases and J by 8 bases, leaving 17 bases between them. The CDR3 sequence is CASSLRAGSEGYTF. CDR3 sequence (DNA): TGCGCCAGCAGCCTTCGAGCGGGGTCTGAGGGCTACACCTTC.